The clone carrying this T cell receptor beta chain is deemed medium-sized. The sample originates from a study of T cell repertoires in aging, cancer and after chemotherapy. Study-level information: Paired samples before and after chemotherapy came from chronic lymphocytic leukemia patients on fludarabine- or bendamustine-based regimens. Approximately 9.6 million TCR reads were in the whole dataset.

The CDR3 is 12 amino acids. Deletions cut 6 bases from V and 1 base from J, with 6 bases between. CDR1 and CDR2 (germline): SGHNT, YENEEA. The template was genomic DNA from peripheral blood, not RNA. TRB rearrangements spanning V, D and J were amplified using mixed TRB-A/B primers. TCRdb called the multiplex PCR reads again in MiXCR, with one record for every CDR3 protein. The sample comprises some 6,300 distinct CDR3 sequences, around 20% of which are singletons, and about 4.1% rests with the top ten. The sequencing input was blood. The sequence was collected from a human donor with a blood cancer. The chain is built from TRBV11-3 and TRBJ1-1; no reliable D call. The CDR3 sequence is CASRTGNTEAFF. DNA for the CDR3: TGTGCCAGCAGGACGGGGAACACTGAAGCTTTCTTT. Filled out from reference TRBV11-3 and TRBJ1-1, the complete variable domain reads EAGVVQSPRYKIIEKKQPVAFWCNPISGHNTLYWYLQNLGQGPELLIRYENEEAVDDSQLPKDRFSAERLKGVDSTLKIQPAELGDSAVYLCASRTGNTEAFFGQGTRLTVV.